The 31 T cell receptor beta chains below all came from one sample that was sequenced in a study of blood T cells in healthy people across ages. Through a sample-barcoded 5' primer and a J-beta primer mix, a second PCR was run for roughly 6 to 12 cycles. TCRdb recomputed calls from the 5' RACE reads with MiXCR, one row per CDR3 protein. Among about 750,000 distinct CDR3 sequences, 40% to 65% were seen once, and the ten largest hold about 42%. Specimen: blood. These TCRs come from an elderly man in good health.

Many counts were recorded for this clonotype. The V and J genes are TRBV9 and TRBJ2-3; no firm D call. Between the trimmed V and J ends, which lost 2 bases and 4 bases, there was a span of 11 bases. Germline V gives CDR1 SGDLS, CDR2 YYNGEE. This CDR3 is built from 14 residues. The CDR3 region has the DNA TGTGCCAGCAGCGTGGGCAGCCCCGCAGATACGCAGTATTTT. As protein: CASSVGSPADTQYF.

The chain couples TRBV12-3 or TRBV12-4 to TRBJ2-7; 8 positions match TRBD1. J was trimmed by 7 bases and V by 7 bases; bases with no gene match: 21. The CDR3 sequence is 17 residues long. In nucleotides, the CDR3 is TGTGCCAGCACCCTCTCGACATCAGACAGGGGTCGAAGGGAGCAGTACTTC. Protein: CASTLSTSDRGRREQYF.

This chain connects TRBV29-1 to TRBJ2-5; D might be TRBD2 (6 bases). Trimming stripped 4 bases from V and 3 bases from J, with 18 bases between. Germline V gene data show CDR1 as SQVTM and CDR2 as ANQGSEA. The CDR3 covers 15 residues. The CDR3, as DNA: TGCAGCGTTGGGGGTGCGGGACTCCCAGAAGAGACCCAGTACTTC. Its protein is CSVGGAGLPEETQYF.

This sequence joins TRBV29-1 and TRBJ2-1; no definite D call. The length of the CDR3 is 10 residues. The germline CDR1 and CDR2 sequences are SQVTM and ANQGSEA. V shed 6 bases and J shed 10 bases, with 10 bases lying between them. In DNA, the CDR3 is TGCAGCGTCGCTAGAGAAGAGCAGTTCTTC. Translated, it gives CSVAREEQFF.

V and J are TRBV7-2 and TRBJ1-1; D not resolved. The V and J ends lost 2 bases and 0 bases respectively, with 10 bases between them. Germline-derived CDR1 and CDR2 are SGHTA and FQGNSA. The length of the CDR3 is 15 residues. CDR3 in DNA: TGTGCCAGCAGCTTACGTGCCAGCTTGAACACTGAAGCTTTCTTT. Amino acids: CASSLRASLNTEAFF.

CDR3 loop: CASSQEGTQYF. CDR3 nucleotide sequence: TGTGCCAGCAGCCAAGAGGGGACCCAGTACTTC. The chain carries TRBV3-1 and TRBJ2-7; D unclear. The J call is in doubt because the DNA end fits TRBJ2-5 better. The germline V gene has CDR1 LGHDT and CDR2 YNNKEL (reference sequence). The CDR3 contains 11 residues.

The table lists this clonotype with a count of one. V gene TRBV2 combines with J gene TRBJ2-7; D gene uncertain. Germline V gives CDR1 SNHLY, CDR2 FYNNEI. Trimming took off 6 bases at V and 7 bases at J, with 22 bases between the two ends. CDR3 length: 15 residues. The CDR3 protein is CASSRLGSSYNEQYF. CDR3 DNA sequence: TGTGCCAGCAGCCGACTTGGTAGCTCCTACAATGAGCAGTACTTC.

The rearrangement links TRBV6-2 or TRBV6-3 to TRBJ2-1; 9 nucleotides line up with TRBD2. After removal of 5 bases from V and 9 bases from J, the junction contained 11 bases not matched to a gene. CDR3 length: 15 amino acids. CDR1 is MNHEY and CDR2 is SVGEGT in the germline V gene. The CDR3 coding sequence is TGTGCCAGCAGTCCTCTGATAGCGGGAGAGAGTGAGCAGTTCTTC. Protein sequence: CASSPLIAGESEQFF.

The V and J genes are TRBV10-3 and TRBJ2-1; 10 bases line up with TRBD2. The germline V gene encodes CDR1 ENHRY and CDR2 SYGVKD. The CDR3 is 16 amino acids. Losses at the gene ends were 2 bases for V and 8 bases for J; bases not matched to a gene: 9. The DNA of the CDR3 is TGTGCCATCAGTGAGAGTTGGACTAGCGGAATGGATGAGCAGTTCTTC. It translates to CAISESWTSGMDEQFF.

The CDR3 bases are TGCGCCAGCAGCCCGACAGGGACTCACTACGAGCAGTACTTC. Translated, it gives CASSPTGTHYEQYF. The chain combines TRBV4-1 with TRBJ2-7, with D possibly TRBD1 on 7 matching bases. The CDR3 contains 14 residues. Deletions cut 4 bases from V and 3 bases from J, with 13 bases between. Germline V gene data show CDR1 as MGHRA and CDR2 as YSYEKL.

The chain carries TRBV20-1 and TRBJ1-4, with 9 bases aligning to TRBD1. Trimming cost V 3 bases and J 6 bases; bases outside gene matches: 11. The CDR3 totals 16 residues. Germline V gene lookup returns CDR1 DFQATT and CDR2 SNEGSKA (reference sequence). This CDR3 is CSASPGTGLLDEKLFF. Here the CDR3 DNA reads TGCAGTGCTAGCCCCGGGACAGGGCTTTTAGATGAAAAACTGTTTTTT.

V is TRBV2 and J is TRBJ2-5; D possibly corresponds to TRBD1 (5 bases). V dropped 4 bases and J dropped 2 bases, with 20 bases sitting between them. Germline V CDR1 and CDR2: SNHLY, FYNNEI. This CDR3 contains 17 residues. CDR3 sequence reads: CASSGSGPRRIQETQYF. The CDR3 coding sequence is TGTGCCAGCAGTGGTTCAGGGCCCCGTCGTATTCAAGAGACCCAGTACTTC. Supplemented by reference TRBV2 and TRBJ2-5, the full variable domain reads EPEVTQTPSHQVTQMGQEVILRCVPISNHLYFYWYRQILGQKVEFLVSFYNNEISEKSEIFDDQFSVERPDGSNFTLKIRSTKLEDSAMYFCASSGSGPRRIQETQYFGPGTRLLVL.

This rearrangement joins TRBV20-1 to TRBJ2-3; possible D gene TRBD1, 6 bases. Germline CDR1 DFQATT, CDR2 SNEGSKA (reference sequence). Deletions cut 5 bases from V and 6 bases from J, with 15 bases between. The CDR3 loop spans 13 amino acids. CDR3 bases: TGCAGTGCTCGGAACAGGGCCTGGGATACGCAGTATTTT. Protein product: CSARNRAWDTQYF.

The rearrangement joins TRBV20-1 to TRBJ2-1, with a weak D call TRBD2 (6 bases). Trimming stripped 1 base from V and 5 bases from J, with 21 bases between. The CDR3 consists of 17 residues. Per the germline V gene, CDR1 is DFQATT and CDR2 is SNEGSKA (reference sequence). CDR3 protein: CSARGRMRGTLNNEQFF. CDR3 DNA: TGCAGTGCTAGAGGGCGGATGCGGGGCACGCTCAACAATGAGCAGTTCTTC.

The chain carries TRBV6-1 and TRBJ2-1; the match to TRBD2 covers 8 bases. V dropped 4 bases and J dropped 7; count of bases not matched to a gene: 9. Per germline, CDR1 MNHNS and CDR2 SASEGT. The CDR3 sequence is 15 residues long. In DNA form, the CDR3 reads TGTGCCAGCAGTGTCGAAGGGACTAGAAGGAATGAGCAGTTCTTC. This encodes CASSVEGTRRNEQFF.

The chain uses TRBV5-1 and TRBJ2-7; D not certain. Looked up from germline, CDR1 is SGHRS and CDR2 is YFSETQ. The length of the CDR3 is 13 residues. V lost 5 bases and J lost 7, with 16 bases in between. This chain's CDR3 is CASSLGDFWEQYF. The CDR3 nucleotides read TGCGCCAGCAGTCTTGGGGATTTCTGGGAGCAGTACTTC. Complete variable domain (other parts from reference TRBV5-1 and TRBJ2-7): KAGVTQTPRYLIKTRGQQVTLSCSPISGHRSVSWYQQTPGQGLQFLFEYFSETQRNKGNFPGRFSGRQFSNSRSEMNVSTLELGDSALYLCASSLGDFWEQYFGPGTRLTVT.

The CDR3 spells CATLGQAVPLPEKLFF. The CDR3 DNA reads TGTGCCACCCTCGGACAGGCTGTCCCGCTTCCCGAAAAACTGTTTTTT. The chain couples TRBV28 to TRBJ1-4; 7 bases fit TRBD1. V lost 10 bases and J lost 8; bases outside the gene matches: 19. CDR1 is MDHEN, CDR2 SYDVKM, per germline. This CDR3 is 16 amino acids long.

This clonotype showed up just a few times. The chain links TRBV2 to TRBJ2-3; possibly TRBD2 for D (5 bases). V was shortened by 7 bases and J by 0 bases, with 17 bases between the two germline ends. This CDR3 is 16 amino acids long. Germline values: CDR1 SNHLY, CDR2 FYNNEI. CDR3 coding DNA: TGTGCCAGCATCGGGAACCTAGCAGCTAGCACAGATACGCAGTATTTT. It encodes CASIGNLAASTDTQYF.

This chain uses TRBV6-5 with TRBJ1-1, with D unclear. Per germline, CDR1 MNHEY and CDR2 SVGAGI. This CDR3 has 11 residues. The ends were cut back, 3 bases at V and 10 bases at J, with 9 bases in the middle. CDR3 nucleotides: TGTGCCAGCAGTTATCGGGCTCGAGCTTTCTTT. It codes for CASSYRARAFF.

V gene TRBV20-1 combines with J gene TRBJ2-7; 7 bases are a match to TRBD2. There are 13 residues in the CDR3. In germline, CDR1 is DFQATT, CDR2 SNEGSKA (reference sequence). V shed 1 base, J shed 6 bases, and the junction held 6 bases outside the gene matches. The CDR3 DNA follows: TGCAGTGCTAGAGCTGACAGCGGGGCCGAGCAGTACTTC. As protein: CSARADSGAEQYF.

The V call is TRBV6-5, the J call TRBJ2-1, with D unclear. Trimming stripped 0 bases from V and 6 bases from J, with 15 bases between. From germline, CDR1 is MNHEY and CDR2 SVGAGI. The CDR3 is 16 residues long. CDR3 sequence: CASSYSGRPSSNEQFF. The CDR3 coding sequence is TGTGCCAGCAGTTACTCGGGTCGGCCCTCGTCCAATGAGCAGTTCTTC.

In its sample, this clonotype was seen once. This chain joins TRBV6-1 and TRBJ1-2; D not resolved. This CDR3 is 14 amino acids long. Trimming left V 6 bases short and J 7 bases short, with 18 bases between. In germline, CDR1 is MNHNS, CDR2 SASEGT. The CDR3 loop is CASRPLLLSGGYTF. DNA for the CDR3: TGTGCCAGCAGGCCTCTCCTCCTGTCTGGTGGCTACACCTTC.

This clonotype was seen only a few times. This chain links TRBV20-1 with TRBJ1-2, with D maybe TRBD1 (6 bases). There are 13 residues in the CDR3. V shed 1 base and J shed 8 bases, with 14 bases lying between them. Germline lookup yields CDR1 DFQATT and CDR2 SNEGSKA (reference sequence). CDR3 residues: CSARAGDTWGYTF. The DNA for the CDR3 is TGCAGTGCTAGAGCCGGGGACACCTGGGGCTACACCTTC.

The chain couples TRBV20-1 to TRBJ2-7, with no clear D. Germline assignment: CDR1 DFQATT and CDR2 SNEGSKA (reference sequence). This CDR3 is 13 amino acids long. With 3 bases removed from V and 0 bases from J, the gap between germline ends came to 9 bases. CDR3: CSARSGFSYEQYF. CDR3 DNA: TGCAGTGCTAGGTCAGGCTTCTCCTACGAGCAGTACTTC.

For this clonotype: The DNA is left out, because the CDR3 cannot be placed on it with certainty; the CDR3 is given as TCRdb lists it. The rearrangement links TRBV27 to TRBJ2-3; TRBD2 reflects the table's D call only, with no check against the DNA. The CDR3 has 15 amino acids, counting both end residues. Germline lookup yields CDR1 MNHEY and CDR2 SMNVEV (reference sequence). The CDR3 loop reads CASSFVAGGSRYAYF.

The chain couples TRBV5-1 to TRBJ2-1, with 7 bases aligning to TRBD2. Germline V gene lookup returns CDR1 SGHRS and CDR2 YFSETQ. J was trimmed by 0 bases and V by 0 bases; bases with no gene match: 6. CDR3 size: 17 residues. The DNA for the CDR3 is TGCGCCAGCAGCTTGGGTCTAGCGGCCAGCTCCTACAATGAGCAGTTCTTC. Translating it yields CASSLGLAASSYNEQFF.

The table lists this clonotype with a few counts. The germline gene is not matched at one end of the junction; a read error may be the cause. J is TRBJ2-5 and V is TRBV10-3; 7 bases line up with TRBD1. The V gene's germline CDR1 is ENHRY and CDR2 SYGVKD. This CDR3 comprises 12 residues. The DNA for the CDR3 is TGTGCCATACGGGACAGTAAAGAGACCCAGTACTTT. Amino acid sequence: CAIRDSKETQYF.

The chain recombines TRBV27 with TRBJ1-6; D ambiguous. This CDR3 contains 14 residues. Trimming took 3 bases from V and 10 from J, leaving 13 bases between them. Germline V CDR1 and CDR2: MNHEY, SMNVEV (reference sequence). The CDR3 nucleotides read TGTGCCAGCAGTTTTGCCACCAGCGGCTCACCCCTCCACTTT. It specifies CASSFATSGSPLHF.

The chain couples TRBV9 to TRBJ2-4, with D perhaps matching TRBD1 or TRBD2 (5 bases each). The germline CDR1 and CDR2 sequences are SGDLS and YYNGEE. Trimming cost V 0 bases and J 15 bases, with 19 bases left between them. The CDR3 loop spans 14 amino acids. The CDR3 sequence: CASSVGAGRETRYF. In DNA, the CDR3 is TGTGCCAGCAGCGTAGGGGCAGGGAGAGAGACCCGGTACTTC. Complete variable domain (other parts from reference TRBV9 and TRBJ2-4): DSGVTQTPKHLITATGQRVTLRCSPRSGDLSVYWYQQSLDQGLQFLIQYYNGEERAKGNILERFSAQQFPDLHSELNLSSLELGDSALYFCASSVGAGRETRYFGAGTRLSVL.

This clonotype was recorded only once. V gene TRBV18 combines with J gene TRBJ2-1; unclear D gene. The CDR3 covers 15 residues. The germline gives CDR1 KGHSH, CDR2 LQKENI. V gave up 1 base and J gave up 2 bases, with 9 bases separating them. The CDR3 DNA reads TGTGCCAGCTCACCACAGCAGGTTACCTACAATGAGCAGTTCTTC. Translated: CASSPQQVTYNEQFF.

V is TRBV29-1 and J is TRBJ1-2; D not certain. This CDR3 is 11 amino acids long. V was pared by 8 bases and J by 2 bases, with 9 bases between. Germline V gene sequence: CDR1 SQVTM, CDR2 ANQGSEA. Here the CDR3 DNA reads TGCAGCATCGACGGAAACTATGGCTACACCTTC. It yields the protein CSIDGNYGYTF.